The TCR beta chain described here comes from a study of radiotherapy plus CTLA-4 blockade in lung cancer. The data were produced by immunoSEQ multiplex PCR, yet TCRdb's version contains in-frame clones alone and is incomplete. Of more than 55,000 clones listed, 70% to 85% were seen once; the top ten hold roughly 6.7%. The CDR3 loop spans 12 amino acids. Trimming removed 3 bases at V and 9 bases at J, with 9 bases between. The germline V gene encodes CDR1 ENHRY and CDR2 SYGVKD. The TCR sequence derives from a human donor with non-small cell lung cancer whose response to radiotherapy plus ipilimumab could not be evaluated. Specimen: peripheral blood, collected from a patient treated with radiotherapy plus ipilimumab. V gene TRBV10-3 combines with J gene TRBJ2-1; D perhaps matches TRBD2 (5 bases). The CDR3 protein is CAISDGEIEQFF. The CDR3 DNA sequence: TGTGCCATCAGTGACGGGGAAATTGAGCAGTTCTTC.